The 19 T cell receptor beta chains below all came from one sample that was sequenced in a study of blood T cell repertoires in COVID-19. Sequencing used immunoSEQ multiplex PCR; TCRdb keeps in-frame clones, though not all of them. The repertoire holds 40,000 to 50,000 clones, with 81% as singletons. The sequencing input was peripheral blood. Receptor source: a man aged 40-50 years with active or convalescent COVID-19.

This chain joins TRBV2 and TRBJ1-4; possible D gene TRBD1, 5 bases. Trimming pared 4 bases from V and 7 bases from J, leaving 7 bases between. Germline V gives CDR1 SNHLY, CDR2 FYNNEI. The length of the CDR3 is 12 residues. The CDR3 spells CASSGGGEKLFF. CDR3 coding DNA: TGTGCCAGCAGTGGGGGGGGTGAAAAACTGTTTTTT.

This chain connects TRBV27 to TRBJ2-3; TRBD1 matches 8 bases. CDR3 size: 17 residues. Unmatched junction bases numbered 13, after V lost 6 bases and J lost 2 bases. Germline V lookup: CDR1 MNHEY, CDR2 SMNVEV (reference sequence). The CDR3 reads CASSTTMDRASTDTQYF. The CDR3 DNA is TGTGCCAGCAGCACCACGATGGACAGGGCCTCCACAGATACGCAGTATTTT.

The chain is built from TRBV9 and TRBJ2-3, with 8 bases that match TRBD2. This CDR3 is 15 amino acids long. Trimming removed 2 bases from V and 2 bases from J; junction bases left unmatched: 4. Germline CDR1 reads SGDLS; CDR2 reads YYNGEE. The CDR3 bases are TGTGCCAGCAGCGTCTCTAGCGGGTACACAGATACGCAGTATTTT. It translates to CASSVSSGYTDTQYF.

The chain combines TRBV30 with TRBJ2-3, with TRBD1 matching 10 bases. With 3 bases clipped from V and 2 bases from J, the junction kept 5 bases outside the gene matches. The CDR3 contains 15 residues. CDR1 and CDR2 (germline): GTSNPN, SVGIG (reference sequence). This chain's CDR3 is CAWSWTGGLTDTQYF. The CDR3 nucleotides are TGTGCCTGGAGCTGGACAGGGGGACTCACAGATACGCAGTATTTT.

The chain joins TRBV12-3 or TRBV12-4 to TRBJ1-1; 7 bases are a match to TRBD1. The length of the CDR3 is 11 residues. Losses at the gene ends were 6 bases for V and 8 bases for J; bases not matched to a gene: 3. DNA for the CDR3: TGTGCCAGCAGCGGGACAGCCGAAGCTTTCTTT. Its translation is CASSGTAEAFF.

Only a few counts were recorded for this clone. The J gene is TRBJ1-1, the V gene TRBV6-6; D remains unclear. The CDR3 is made up of 13 amino acids. Trimming removed 2 bases from V and 6 bases from J, with 10 bases in between. The germline V gene encodes CDR1 MNHNY and CDR2 SVGAGI (reference sequence). CDR3 protein: CASSYGQSAEAFF. Here the CDR3 DNA reads TGTGCCAGCAGTTACGGGCAGTCTGCTGAAGCTTTCTTT.

V usage is TRBV3-1 (or the pseudogene TRBV3-2) and J usage is TRBJ1-4; D gene uncertain. CDR1 and CDR2 from the germline V gene are LGHDT and YNNKEL (reference sequence). Trimming left V 4 bases short and J 5 bases short, with 5 bases between. The CDR3 is 12 residues long. This chain's CDR3 is CASSPQNEKLFF. The CDR3 nucleotides read TGTGCCAGCAGCCCCCAGAATGAAAAACTGTTTTTT.

V usage is TRBV7-2 and J usage is TRBJ2-3; TRBD1 might be the D (6 bases). The CDR3 length is 14 residues. Germline-derived CDR1 and CDR2 are SGHTA and FQGNSA. Trimming cost V 0 bases and J 5 bases, with 9 bases left between them. The CDR3 DNA is TGTGCCAGCAGCTTAGCTGGGGGCCGAGATACGCAGTATTTT. Residues: CASSLAGGRDTQYF.

The chain recombines TRBV2 with TRBJ2-7; 7 bases are a match to TRBD2. With V trimmed by 4 bases and J by 5 bases, 14 bases remained unmatched. CDR1 is SNHLY, CDR2 FYNNEI, per germline. The length of the CDR3 is 16 residues. CDR3 in amino acids: CASSVGRELRGNEQYF. The CDR3 DNA reads TGTGCCAGCAGTGTTGGGCGGGAGTTGAGAGGGAACGAGCAGTACTTC.

This chain connects TRBV11-2 to TRBJ1-1; 9 bases are a match to TRBD1. V lost 5 bases, J lost 4 bases, and 5 bases stayed unmatched. Germline lookup yields CDR1 SGHAT and CDR2 FQNNGV. The CDR3 spans 14 residues. The CDR3 region is CASSAQGAGTEAFF. In nucleotides, the CDR3 is TGTGCCAGCAGCGCACAGGGGGCAGGCACTGAAGCTTTCTTT.

The chain joins TRBV3-1 (or the pseudogene TRBV3-2) to TRBJ2-7; D ambiguous. V lost 3 bases and J 0 bases, leaving 9 bases between the germline ends. CDR1 is LGHDT, CDR2 YNNKEL, per germline (reference sequence). The CDR3 sequence is 14 residues long. Here the CDR3 DNA reads TGTGCCAGCAGCCAGGGCAGATTCTCCTACGAGCAGTACTTC. It codes for CASSQGRFSYEQYF.

V usage is TRBV27 and J usage is TRBJ2-1; 7 nucleotides line up with TRBD1. Germline CDR1 reads MNHEY; CDR2 reads SMNVEV (reference sequence). The CDR3 extends over 15 amino acids. Unmatched junction bases numbered 7, after V lost 5 bases and J lost 3 bases. For the CDR3, the DNA is TGTGCCAGCAGTCCCGGGACAGAATTCTACAATGAGCAGTTCTTC. Translation gives CASSPGTEFYNEQFF.

This rearrangement joins TRBV30 to TRBJ1-1; D call uncertain. CDR1 GTSNPN and CDR2 SVGIG come from the germline V gene (reference sequence). This CDR3 region has 12 residues. Trimming pared 5 bases from V and 1 base from J, leaving 8 bases between. CDR3 coding DNA: TGTGCCTGGGACATTGGGAACACTGAAGCTTTCTTT. It encodes CAWDIGNTEAFF.

The rearrangement uses TRBV7-9 and TRBJ2-1; 8 positions agree with TRBD2. This CDR3 contains 15 residues. Looked up from germline, CDR1 is SEHNR and CDR2 is FQNEAQ (reference sequence). J gave up 2 bases and V 5 bases, and 5 bases lay outside the gene matches. CDR3 in amino acids: CASSGREGPYNEQFF. The CDR3 nucleotides are TGTGCCAGCAGCGGTCGGGAGGGGCCCTACAATGAGCAGTTCTTC.

The rearrangement uses TRBV3-1 (or the pseudogene TRBV3-2) and TRBJ1-1; TRBD1 might be the D (6 bases). CDR3 length: 14 amino acids. CDR1 and CDR2 from the germline V gene are LGHDT and YNNKEL (reference sequence). The V gene lost 1 base and the J gene lost 7 bases, with 13 bases spanning the gap. CDR3 sequence reads: CASSQGGGGREAFF. CDR3 nucleotides: TGTGCCAGCAGCCAAGGTGGGGGCGGACGTGAAGCTTTCTTT.

Details on this clone: The sample carries other DNA sequences with the same CDR3. The CDR3 protein is CASSWTSTDTQYF. The CDR3 bases are TGTGCCAGCAGCTGGACTTCAACAGATACGCAGTATTTT. The rearrangement joins TRBV6-6 to TRBJ2-3; D perhaps matches TRBD2 (5 bases). Germline values: CDR1 MNHNY, CDR2 SVGAGI (reference sequence). V lost 6 bases and J lost 3, with 10 bases in between. This CDR3 spans 13 amino acids.

The V call is TRBV27, the J call TRBJ2-6; maybe TRBD1 (6 bases). With 8 bases removed from V and 0 bases from J, the gap between germline ends came to 20 bases. This CDR3 is 18 amino acids long. CDR1 is MNHEY and CDR2 is SMNVEV in the germline V gene (reference sequence). This chain's CDR3 is CASDNRQAFHSGANVLTF. Written as DNA, the CDR3 is TGTGCCAGCGACAATAGACAGGCCTTCCACTCTGGGGCCAACGTCCTGACTTTC.

Only one count was recorded for this clone. The CDR3 DNA reads TGTGCCACCAGTGAGGACAGGGGTTCGGTTGCCGGGGAGCTGTTTTTT. It is translated as CATSEDRGSVAGELFF. V usage is TRBV24-1 and J usage is TRBJ2-2, with TRBD1 identical over 9 bases. The length of the CDR3 is 16 residues. J gave up 6 bases and V 4 bases, and 8 bases lay outside the gene matches. Looked up from germline, CDR1 is KGHDR and CDR2 is SFDVKD.

The chain recombines TRBV10-3 with TRBJ2-3; 8 bases map to TRBD1. Trimming at V came to 0 bases and at J to 4 bases, leaving 3 bases not matched to a gene. Per germline, CDR1 ENHRY and CDR2 SYGVKD. The CDR3 has 15 residues. The chain's CDR3 is CAISESDRVADTQYF. CDR3 in DNA: TGTGCCATCAGTGAGTCGGACAGGGTAGCAGATACGCAGTATTTT.